Presented here are 18 T cell receptor beta chains from one specimen sequenced in a study of T-cell memory formation after mild COVID-19. TCRdb passed the 5' RACE reads through MiXCR, listing each CDR3 protein once. This table holds 350,000 or so distinct CDR3 sequences, about an eighth found once. The sequenced sample was PBMCs or a T cell subset sorted from them (not recorded which). Receptors originate from a man in his late teens or twenties who had mild COVID-19 (a few samples of this study predate the infection). Cell type and time point are not known.

The chain couples TRBV27 to TRBJ1-2; 8 bases agree with TRBD1. Germline assignment: CDR1 MNHEY and CDR2 SMNVEV (reference sequence). The ends lost 5 bases at V and 2 bases at J; junction bases unmatched: 7. This CDR3 is built from 15 residues. CDR3 DNA: TGTGCCAGCAGTCCCAGACAGGGGTGGAACTATGGCTACACCTTC. The encoded protein is CASSPRQGWNYGYTF.

This clonotype was seen more than once but under ten times. The CDR3 DNA follows: TGTGCCAGCAGCTTAATATTAGCGGGACCTTACACCGGGGAGCTGTTTTTT. Protein sequence: CASSLILAGPYTGELFF. This chain connects TRBV7-6 to TRBJ2-2, with 8 bases aligning to TRBD2. The CDR3 contains 17 residues. Germline V gene lookup returns CDR1 SGHVS and CDR2 FNYEAQ. V lost 2 bases to trimming and J lost 3 bases; unmatched junction nucleotides: 8.

The CDR3 DNA reads as TGCAGCGATTACCGGGCTATGAACACTGAAGCTTTCTTT. Translation gives CSDYRAMNTEAFF. The rearrangement uses TRBV29-1 and TRBJ1-1; D gene uncertain. Germline CDR1 and CDR2: SQVTM and ANQGSEA. CDR3 length equals 13 residues. The germline V and J ends were trimmed by 7 bases and 0 bases, with 12 bases remaining between them.

The genes are TRBV10-3 and TRBJ2-3, with D possibly being TRBD2 (6 bases). The CDR3 runs 16 residues. Germline CDR1 reads ENHRY; CDR2 reads SYGVKD. V dropped 4 bases and J dropped 5 bases, with 19 bases sitting between them. Here the CDR3 DNA reads TGTGCCATCAGTGTCCCGAACAGCCGGGAGCTAGATACGCAGTATTTT. This sequence encodes CAISVPNSRELDTQYF.

This clonotype was detected a few times. The chain employs TRBV29-1 and TRBJ1-5; the D is unclear. Germline V gives CDR1 SQVTM, CDR2 ANQGSEA. CDR3 length: 13 residues. Between the trimmed V and J ends, which lost 4 bases and 2 bases, there was a span of 9 bases. CDR3 residues: CSVAFSRNQPQHF. The CDR3 bases are TGCAGCGTTGCCTTCTCGCGCAATCAGCCCCAGCATTTT.

This clonotype was counted between two and nine times. This rearrangement joins TRBV20-1 to TRBJ2-7, with D possibly being TRBD1 (5 bases). From germline, CDR1 is DFQATT and CDR2 SNEGSKA (reference sequence). Trimming took off 2 bases at V and 7 bases at J, with 6 bases between the two ends. The CDR3 loop spans 10 amino acids. CDR3 DNA sequence: TGCAGTGCTAGAAAGGGGGAGCAGTACTTC. Translated: CSARKGEQYF.

This chain links TRBV20-1 with TRBJ1-1, with 8 bases aligning to TRBD1. Germline V lookup: CDR1 DFQATT, CDR2 SNEGSKA (reference sequence). V trimming: 3 bases; J trimming: 5 bases; junction bases outside the gene matches: 8. CDR3 size: 14 residues. The CDR3 nucleotides read TGCAGTGCTAGGCCTCTACAGGGGGGAACTGAAGCTTTCTTT. Translated: CSARPLQGGTEAFF.

This clonotype turned up a few times. The chain couples TRBV7-6 to TRBJ1-3; D not resolved. Deletions cut 2 bases from V and 0 bases from J, with 8 bases between. This CDR3 is 15 amino acids long. Looked up from germline, CDR1 is SGHVS and CDR2 is FNYEAQ. The CDR3 loop is CASSLRPLSGNTIYF. The CDR3 nucleotides read TGTGCCAGCAGCTTACGCCCCCTCTCTGGAAACACCATATATTTT. Together with reference TRBV7-6 and TRBJ1-3, the CDR3 gives the full variable domain: GAGVSQSPRYKVTKRGQDVALRCDPISGHVSLYWYRQALGQGPEFLTYFNYEAQQDKSGLPNDRFSAERPEGSISTLTIQRTEQRDSAMYRCASSLRPLSGNTIYFGEGSWLTVV.

A few counts support this clonotype. The chain joins TRBV18 to TRBJ2-3; the D gene is possibly TRBD2 (5 bases). This CDR3 region has 19 residues. Germline V CDR1 and CDR2: KGHSH, LQKENI. V lost 3 bases and J 7 bases, leaving 29 bases between the germline ends. The CDR3 is CASSPPYGQKRTRLYTQYF. CDR3 bases: TGTGCCAGCTCACCCCCTTACGGTCAAAAAAGGACTCGCCTTTATACGCAGTATTTT.

There are a few counts of this clonotype. The rearrangement joins TRBV10-3 to TRBJ2-7; 7 bases line up with TRBD1. Germline V CDR1 and CDR2: ENHRY, SYGVKD. This CDR3 is built from 18 residues. V trimming: 3 bases; J trimming: 4 bases; junction bases outside the gene matches: 18. The CDR3 sequence is CAISDPLRGDRVIYEQYF. CDR3 DNA sequence: TGTGCCATCAGTGATCCTTTGAGGGGAGACAGGGTGATTTACGAGCAGTACTTC.

The V and J genes are TRBV7-8 and TRBJ2-2, with 8 bases that match TRBD1. Germline-derived CDR1 and CDR2 are SGHVS and FQNEAQ. Trimming cost V 7 bases and J 4 bases; bases outside gene matches: 11. This CDR3 spans 16 amino acids. The CDR3 nucleotides are TGTGCCAGCAATGGGCCGGACAGGGTGGCCACCGGGGAGCTGTTTTTT. Amino acids: CASNGPDRVATGELFF.

The chain employs TRBV27 and TRBJ2-1; TRBD2 aligns across 8 bases. V trimming: 2 bases; J trimming: 9 bases; junction bases outside the gene matches: 9. CDR1 MNHEY and CDR2 SMNVEV come from the germline V gene (reference sequence). The CDR3 runs to 15 residues. The CDR3 region is CASSLTSGGPGEQFF. The CDR3 nucleotides are TGTGCCAGCAGTTTAACCAGCGGGGGACCGGGTGAGCAGTTCTTC.

This clonotype was recorded many times. V is TRBV5-1 and J is TRBJ2-7; 10 bases are shared with TRBD1. This CDR3 spans 14 amino acids. V dropped 0 bases and J dropped 5; count of bases not matched to a gene: 2. From germline, CDR1 is SGHRS and CDR2 YFSETQ. The CDR3, as DNA: TGCGCCAGCAGCTTGGGACAGGGGGCAGACGAGCAGTACTTC. It is translated as CASSLGQGADEQYF.

This clonotype appeared a few times. This chain uses TRBV20-1 with TRBJ2-5, with D hard to call. The CDR3 has 13 residues. Trimming stripped 0 bases from V and 2 bases from J, with 7 bases between. The V gene's germline CDR1 is DFQATT and CDR2 SNEGSKA (reference sequence). The CDR3 DNA follows: TGCAGTGCTAGAGATGGCTTTCAAGAGACCCAGTACTTC. Protein sequence: CSARDGFQETQYF.

The V gene is TRBV28, the J gene TRBJ1-6; D is ambiguous. V was shortened by 2 bases and J by 2 bases, with 7 bases between the two germline ends. Germline V gene data show CDR1 as MDHEN and CDR2 as SYDVKM. The CDR3 loop spans 15 amino acids. CDR3 region: CASSLHGTYNSPLHF. CDR3 coding DNA: TGTGCCAGCAGTTTACACGGGACCTATAATTCACCCCTCCACTTT.

This clonotype was recorded a few times. The genes are TRBV6-6 and TRBJ2-2; D tentatively reads TRBD1 or TRBD2 (5 bases each). The CDR3 totals 16 residues. Germline CDR1 is MNHNY and CDR2 is SVGAGI (reference sequence). V was cut by 5 bases and J by 1 base, with 14 bases left in between. The DNA for the CDR3 is TGTGCCAGCAGTCCCGGGACCTACGGGAACACCGGGGAGCTGTTTTTT. It encodes CASSPGTYGNTGELFF.

Only a few counts were recorded for this clonotype. The V gene is TRBV3-1, the J gene TRBJ2-3; the D is unclear. Germline V CDR1 and CDR2: LGHDT, YNNKEL (reference sequence). CDR3 size: 13 residues. V dropped 4 bases and J dropped 2 bases, with 7 bases sitting between them. The CDR3 region is CASSRSFTDTQYF. For the CDR3, the DNA is TGTGCCAGCAGCCGGTCCTTCACAGATACGCAGTATTTT.

Here the CDR3 DNA reads TGTGCCAGCAGTCCGACACCAAATTCTAACTATGGCTACACCTTC. It is translated as CASSPTPNSNYGYTF. The rearrangement links TRBV28 to TRBJ1-2; D remains unclear. The germline V gene has CDR1 MDHEN and CDR2 SYDVKM. V was clipped by 5 bases and J by 0 bases, with 13 bases between them. The CDR3 spans 15 residues.